This TCR beta chain comes out of a study of T cells after yellow fever vaccination. Study-wide context: Preparation of the low-cell-number fractions used SMART-Seq v4 Ultra Low Input.

Study results and caveats: It was a weaker secondary response, yet one that peaked faster, at day 5 versus 15. Most primary-vaccination clones recurred post-booster (roughly 96% CD4, around 86% CD8).

TCRdb redid the calling of the 5' RACE reads with MiXCR, one entry per CDR3 protein. Here the sample spans some 340,000 distinct CDR3 sequences, approximately 4% being singletons. This clonotype was seen at least ten times. Its specificity is unknown. The CDR3 covers 15 residues. Germline trimming cut 5 bases from V and 4 bases from J; bases unmatched to any gene: 7. Germline V gene data show CDR1 as SGHRS and CDR2 as YFSETQ. The TCR originated in a man aged 18 to 29 who received the YFV17D yellow fever vaccine. The source was PBMCs, collected 5 days after the yellow fever booster vaccination. The chain employs TRBV5-1 and TRBJ2-5; 11 bases are a match to TRBD1. CDR3 amino acids: CASRRAGTGGETQYF. The CDR3 DNA is TGCGCCAGCAGGCGAGCCGGGACAGGGGGAGAGACCCAGTACTTC.